The 31 T cell receptor beta chains listed next were all sequenced from one sample in a study of Ad26.COV2.S vaccination and SARS-CoV-2 variants. Using immunoSEQ multiplex PCR, the repertoire was profiled, and TCRdb retains in-frame clones only, with some absent. The sample lists about 370,000 clones; 88% were seen once. Treatment in this sample: roughly 18 received Ad26.COV2.S at low or high dose, single or two shots; about five received placebo; per-sample allocation not given. Each sample was drawn 63 days after the first injection (of vaccine or placebo). This specimen was peripheral blood, taken in a trial of Ad26.COV2.S vaccine versus placebo. These receptors were collected from a person aged 18-65 years who received the Ad26.COV2.S COVID-19 vaccine or a placebo.

The chain couples TRBV7-6 to TRBJ2-2, with 10 bases matching TRBD1. J lost 5 bases, V lost 7 bases, and 7 bases had no gene match. Germline values: CDR1 SGHVS, CDR2 FNYEAQ. The CDR3 is 15 residues long. The CDR3 here is CASIQTGGATGELFF. The CDR3 DNA is TGTGCCAGCATCCAGACAGGGGGCGCGACCGGGGAGCTGTTTTTT. Complete variable domain (other parts from reference TRBV7-6 and TRBJ2-2): GAGVSQSPRYKVTKRGQDVALRCDPISGHVSLYWYRQALGQGPEFLTYFNYEAQQDKSGLPNDRFSAERPEGSISTLTIQRTEQRDSAMYRCASIQTGGATGELFFGEGSRLTVL.

As to this clone: At one boundary the junction diverges from the germline segment, which might be a read error. The chain recombines TRBV6-5 with TRBJ2-5; TRBD2 aligns across 8 bases. In germline, CDR1 is MNHEY, CDR2 SVGAGI. This CDR3 spans 14 amino acids. The CDR3 nucleotides read TGTGCCAGCAGAACGGAGCGGGGGCAAGAGGCCCAGTACTTC. Translation gives CASRTERGQEAQYF.

V usage is TRBV5-6 and J usage is TRBJ1-5; D is undetermined. CDR1 is SGHDT and CDR2 is YYEEEE in the germline V gene. The ends were cut back, 1 base at V and 0 bases at J, with 2 bases in the middle. The CDR3 sequence is 13 residues long. The CDR3 bases are TGTGCCAGCAGCTTGAGTAGCAATCAGCCCCAGCATTTT. Its protein product is CASSLSSNQPQHF.

The rearrangement joins TRBV20-1 to TRBJ1-6; D unclear. With 3 bases removed from V and 7 bases from J, the gap between germline ends came to 16 bases. CDR1 DFQATT and CDR2 SNEGSKA come from the germline V gene (reference sequence). This CDR3 contains 15 residues. The CDR3 region is CSASTGSSLNSPLHF. The DNA of the CDR3 is TGCAGTGCTAGTACGGGCTCCTCTCTAAATTCACCCCTCCACTTT.

The V and J genes are TRBV2 and TRBJ2-2; TRBD2 might be the D (5 bases). V shed 6 bases and J shed 3 bases, with 11 bases lying between them. CDR1 is SNHLY, CDR2 FYNNEI, per germline. The CDR3 extends over 14 amino acids. The DNA for the CDR3 is TGTGCCAGCAGACCCGGGATCGACACCGGGGAGCTGTTTTTT. It yields the protein CASRPGIDTGELFF.

The V and J genes are TRBV20-1 and TRBJ2-7; possible D gene TRBD1, 5 bases. Trimming left V 1 base short and J 6 bases short, with 7 bases between. The CDR3 consists of 11 residues. CDR1 and CDR2 (germline): DFQATT, SNEGSKA (reference sequence). Here the CDR3 reads CSARAGFEQYF. The CDR3 DNA reads as TGCAGTGCTAGAGCAGGGTTCGAGCAGTACTTC.

The chain carries TRBV11-2 and TRBJ2-7; 9 nucleotides match TRBD1. The CDR3 consists of 14 residues. The trim removed 7 bases at V and 3 bases at J, leaving 7 bases unmatched. From germline, CDR1 is SGHAT and CDR2 FQNNGV. The chain's CDR3 is CASNPPGQGYEQYF. CDR3 DNA sequence: TGTGCCAGCAACCCCCCGGGACAGGGCTACGAGCAGTACTTC.

With regard to this clone: Other DNA sequences from this sample encode an identical CDR3 as well. This sequence joins TRBV6-1 and TRBJ2-7; D is unresolved. The germline V gene encodes CDR1 MNHNS and CDR2 SASEGT. V lost 3 bases to trimming and J lost 0 bases, with 6 bases between them. The CDR3 has 13 amino acids. CDR3 sequence: CASSERYSYEQYF. In DNA, the CDR3 is TGTGCCAGCAGTGAGCGCTACTCCTACGAGCAGTACTTC.

V is TRBV11-2 and J is TRBJ1-4; 7 nucleotides line up with TRBD1. Germline V gene sequence: CDR1 SGHAT, CDR2 FQNNGV. The CDR3 runs to 14 residues. V lost 4 bases, J lost 8 bases, and 7 bases stayed unmatched. CDR3 region: CASSWTGAVEKLFF. DNA of the CDR3: TGTGCCAGCAGCTGGACAGGCGCCGTGGAAAAACTGTTTTTT.

V and J are TRBV5-6 and TRBJ1-5; D ambiguous. Trimming pared 2 bases from V and 3 bases from J, leaving 9 bases between. This CDR3 comprises 14 residues. Per germline, CDR1 SGHDT and CDR2 YYEEEE. For the CDR3, the DNA is TGTGCCAGCAGCTTAGGGAAAATCAATCAGCCCCAGCATTTT. Its protein is CASSLGKINQPQHF.

The chain is built from TRBV5-1 and TRBJ2-5, with 7 positions matching TRBD1. J lost 2 bases, V lost 2 bases, and 3 bases had no gene match. Germline assignment: CDR1 SGHRS and CDR2 YFSETQ. The CDR3 has 14 residues. The CDR3: CASSLRQGQETQYF. CDR3 nucleotide sequence: TGCGCCAGCAGCTTACGACAGGGACAAGAGACCCAGTACTTC.

The chain couples TRBV6-6 to TRBJ1-5; D is possibly TRBD1 (5 bases). The V gene's germline CDR1 is MNHNY and CDR2 SVGAGI (reference sequence). Trimming took off 6 bases at V and 4 bases at J, with 10 bases between the two ends. The CDR3 covers 13 residues. The CDR3 coding sequence is TGTGCCAGCAGCCCTAGGGGAAATCAGCCCCAGCATTTT. Protein: CASSPRGNQPQHF.

The chain has TRBV3-1 (or the pseudogene TRBV3-2) and TRBJ2-6; possible D gene TRBD1, 6 bases. Trimming took 5 bases from V and 0 from J, leaving 17 bases between them. There are 18 residues in the CDR3. Looked up from germline, CDR1 is LGHDT and CDR2 is YNNKEL (reference sequence). The CDR3 nucleotides read TGTGCCAGCAGCTTAGGAAGGGGGACACTCTCTGGGGCCAACGTCCTGACTTTC. Its translation is CASSLGRGTLSGANVLTF.

V is TRBV20-1 and J is TRBJ1-1; D is ambiguous. In germline, CDR1 is DFQATT, CDR2 SNEGSKA (reference sequence). The CDR3 has 11 amino acids. V dropped 6 bases and J dropped 1 base, with 6 bases sitting between them. CDR3 residues: CSAVTNTEAFF. The CDR3 nucleotides read TGCAGTGCGGTGACGAACACTGAAGCTTTCTTT.

In this sample, this clone turned up once. CDR3 sequence (DNA): TGTGCCAGCAGTCTAGCCGGGACAGGAATTAACTATGGCTACACCTTC. Translation gives CASSLAGTGINYGYTF. The genes are TRBV6-6 and TRBJ1-2, with 8 bases that match TRBD1. The germline CDR1 and CDR2 sequences are MNHNY and SVGAGI (reference sequence). The junction had 9 bases not matched to a gene; V was cut back by 5 bases and J by 1 base. The CDR3 has 16 residues.

The rearrangement links TRBV6-5 to TRBJ1-2; D remains ambiguous. V was pared by 6 bases and J by 7 bases, with 12 bases between. This CDR3 spans 12 amino acids. Germline CDR1 and CDR2: MNHEY and SVGAGI. The CDR3 DNA sequence: TGTGCCAGCAGGGGTTCTGGGCTTGGCTACACCTTC. Translation gives CASRGSGLGYTF.

With respect to this clone: One junction end disagrees with the germline gene, perhaps due to a read error. V is TRBV7-6 and J is TRBJ2-5; D is perhaps TRBD2 (7 bases). Germline CDR1 reads SGHVS; CDR2 reads FNYEAQ. This CDR3 has 16 amino acids. CDR3 DNA: TGTGCCAGCAGTTTAGGCGGGGGCGCGACGGCAGAGACCCAGTACTTC. The encoded protein is CASSLGGGATAETQYF.

This clone was counted a single time. This chain uses TRBV5-6 with TRBJ1-1, with D perhaps matching TRBD1 (5 bases). Germline values: CDR1 SGHDT, CDR2 YYEEEE. The CDR3 is 15 residues long. Trimming stripped 1 base from V and 5 bases from J, with 15 bases between. As DNA, the CDR3 is TGTGCCAGCAGCTTGTACCAGGGCGGGAGTACTGAAGCTTTCTTT. Amino acids: CASSLYQGGSTEAFF.

The V gene is TRBV6-1, the J gene TRBJ1-4; maybe TRBD1 (6 bases). The CDR3 extends over 15 amino acids. Trimming removed 2 bases from V and 8 bases from J, with 15 bases in between. Germline V gene sequence: CDR1 MNHNS, CDR2 SASEGT. CDR3 DNA: TGTGCCAGCAGTGAAACAGGGCCGGGTGGGGAAAAACTGTTTTTT. Encoded protein: CASSETGPGGEKLFF.

CDR3 sequence: CASSQEVRGAYNEQFF. The CDR3 coding sequence is TGCGCCAGCAGCCAAGAGGTACGGGGGGCGTACAATGAGCAGTTCTTC. The J gene is TRBJ2-1, the V gene TRBV4-1, with a possible D match to TRBD2 (7 bases). The CDR3 consists of 16 residues. Germline loops: CDR1 MGHRA, CDR2 YSYEKL. Trimming took off 0 bases at V and 4 bases at J, with 13 bases between the two ends.

The chain employs TRBV12-5 and TRBJ2-1; TRBD2 matches at 9 bases. The V gene end was trimmed by 7 bases and the J gene end by 9 bases; junction bases not matched to a gene: 19. The CDR3 totals 17 residues. Germline-derived CDR1 and CDR2 are LGHNT and FRNRAP. CDR3 coding DNA: TGTGCTAGTGTCCCGCCGGGACTAGCTATTCCGCAAGGTGAGCAGTTCTTC. Its translation is CASVPPGLAIPQGEQFF.

In nucleotides, the CDR3 is TGTGCCAGTAGTATAGATCTGTTTGGAAACTATGGCTACACCTTC. It encodes CASSIDLFGNYGYTF. V usage is TRBV19 and J usage is TRBJ1-2; no clear D gene. Germline CDR1 and CDR2: LNHDA and SQIVND (reference sequence). V gave up 0 bases and J gave up 2 bases, with 10 bases separating them. This CDR3 region has 15 residues. The variable domain in full, with the rest retrieved from reference TRBV19 and TRBJ1-2, is DGGITQSPKYLFRKEGQNVTLSCEQNLNHDAMYWYRQDPGQGLRLIYYSQIVNDFQKGDIAEGYSVSREKKESFPLTVTSAQKNPTAFYLCASSIDLFGNYGYTFGSGTRLTVV.

Regarding this clone: The identical CDR3 is also encoded by other nucleotide sequences in the sample. The chain joins TRBV3-1 (or the pseudogene TRBV3-2) to TRBJ2-3; D ambiguous. This CDR3 spans 12 amino acids. V was shortened by 1 base and J by 4 bases, with 3 bases between the two germline ends. Germline lookup yields CDR1 LGHDT and CDR2 YNNKEL (reference sequence). The CDR3 here is CASSQVADTQYF. The CDR3 coding sequence is TGTGCCAGCAGCCAAGTAGCAGATACGCAGTATTTT.

The chain has TRBV3-1 (or the pseudogene TRBV3-2) and TRBJ2-7; D is ambiguous. Germline V gene lookup returns CDR1 LGHDT and CDR2 YNNKEL (reference sequence). V lost 6 bases, J lost 4 bases, and 10 bases lay in between. The CDR3 loop spans 12 amino acids. The CDR3 DNA follows: TGTGCCAGCAGTCCGAATAGGTACGAGCAGTACTTC. Amino acid sequence: CASSPNRYEQYF.

The chain employs TRBV10-3 and TRBJ1-6; tentative D call: TRBD1 (5 bases). The CDR3 sequence is 13 residues long. V was shortened by 9 bases and J by 7 bases, with 13 bases between the two germline ends. Germline CDR1 is ENHRY and CDR2 is SYGVKD. The CDR3 sequence is CAIREGSNSPLHF. CDR3 bases: TGTGCCATAAGGGAGGGGTCCAATTCACCCCTCCACTTT.

The chain joins TRBV7-9 to TRBJ1-1; possibly TRBD1 for D (5 bases). Germline assignment: CDR1 SEHNR and CDR2 FQNEAQ (reference sequence). V shed 6 bases and J shed 3 bases, with 11 bases lying between them. CDR3 length: 13 residues. The DNA of the CDR3 is TGTGCCAGCAGTCCCCAGGGATACACTGAAGCTTTCTTT. Protein product: CASSPQGYTEAFF.

The chain carries TRBV19 and TRBJ2-2; D may be TRBD1 (5 bases). Germline V gene sequence: CDR1 LNHDA, CDR2 SQIVND (reference sequence). CDR3 size: 13 residues. V lost 7 bases and J 7 bases, leaving 13 bases between the germline ends. The CDR3 coding sequence is TGTGCCAGTACTCAGCACCAGGGCGGGGAGCTGTTTTTT. Encoded protein: CASTQHQGGELFF.

This chain connects TRBV7-2 to TRBJ2-3; TRBD2 is a possible D gene (5 bases). The CDR3 is 13 residues long. Germline values: CDR1 SGHTA, CDR2 FQGNSA. Trimming took off 5 bases at V and 6 bases at J, with 12 bases between the two ends. CDR3: CASSEARGDTQYF. The CDR3 bases are TGTGCCAGCAGCGAAGCTCGAGGGGATACGCAGTATTTT.

V usage is TRBV7-6 and J usage is TRBJ2-1; the D is unclear. Trimming took 4 bases from V and 0 from J, leaving 13 bases between them. Germline V gene data show CDR1 as SGHVS and CDR2 as FNYEAQ. This CDR3 spans 16 amino acids. CDR3 sequence: CASSSPGLYSYNEQFF. The DNA for the CDR3 is TGTGCCAGCAGCTCTCCCGGGTTATACTCCTACAATGAGCAGTTCTTC.

The gene calls are TRBV6-5 and TRBJ2-1; 9 bases are shared with TRBD1. Germline lookup yields CDR1 MNHEY and CDR2 SVGAGI. This CDR3 has 15 amino acids. J was trimmed by 4 bases and V by 7 bases; bases with no gene match: 8. CDR3 DNA sequence: TGTGCCAGCACTCAACAGGGGGCATTGTACAATGAGCAGTTCTTC. Residues: CASTQQGALYNEQFF.

V and J are TRBV20-1 and TRBJ2-5, with D perhaps TRBD2 (5 bases). The CDR3 extends over 15 amino acids. CDR1 is DFQATT, CDR2 SNEGSKA, per germline (reference sequence). Between the trimmed V and J ends, which lost 3 bases and 4 bases, there was a span of 18 bases. CDR3 in DNA: TGCAGTGCTAGTCGGGGTATTTCACATGGAGAGACCCAGTACTTC. Translated, it gives CSASRGISHGETQYF.